Reported below is one TCR beta chain. Its antigen is not yet known. Nothing much larger sits one base from this clone, and base qualities are not available. This specimen comes from a study of PD-1 blockade in classical Hodgkin lymphoma (dated by TCRdb to about 2020). About the study as a whole: Nivolumab dosing was 3 mg/kg intravenously every 2 weeks, continuing until either disease progression or unacceptable toxicity. To define a peripheral blood immune signature of response to PD-1 blockade in classical Hodgkin lymphoma, the study combined TCR beta sequencing with CyTOF. General study outcomes and caveats: The study was limited to a single clinical trial cohort, and causes of repertoire differences, possibly disease activity or prior therapy, remained undefined. Baseline TCR diversity was reported to be lower in newly diagnosed patients than in healthy donors, and even lower in relapsed/refractory patients. By C4D1, a significant rise was seen in CD4+ TCR diversity but not in CD8+ TCR diversity (p=0.0027 vs p=0.16), and the rise was most apparent among complete responders (p=0.02). Trial patients with a complete response had baseline diversity similar to that of newly diagnosed patients, while partial responders and progressors had significantly lower diversity. Lower diversity was seen in patients whose nivolumab began less than 1 year after ASCT, and these patients were left out of later analyses so that immune reconstitution would not confound the results.

CDR1 and CDR2, per the germline V gene (reference sequence), are LNHDA and SQIVND. The CDR3 numbers 13 residues from cysteine through phenylalanine. Only the CDR3 region is kept as DNA, spanning 39 bases read in frame from base 1. V and J lose 0 bases and 0 bases, and a span of 2 bases separates them. The time point label, read with the paper, signifies: cycle 1 day 1 (C1D1), immediately before nivolumab initiation. Relapse after autologous stem cell transplantation had occurred in all trial patients, and cohorts A, B and C were distinguished by prior brentuximab vedotin exposure. The trial cohort was composed of about 58 patients with relapsed/refractory classical Hodgkin lymphoma, for whom complete response, partial response or progressive disease was recorded as best overall response. In the multi-cohort phase II CheckMate 205 trial, trial patients received single-agent nivolumab. An independent review committee assessed best overall response using the 2007 International Working Group response criteria. Trial PBMCs were collected just before the start of nivolumab (C1D1) and during therapy at cycle 2 day 1 and cycle 4 day 1. After peripheral blood was drawn into 8 mL Vacutainer Cell Preparation Tubes, PBMCs were isolated by centrifugation and then cryopreserved.

Genomic DNA was isolated using the Qiagen DNeasy kit from unsorted PBMCs as well as from negatively selected CD4+ and CD8+ fractions. TCR beta CDR3 regions were amplified by immunoSEQ multiplex PCR using primers annealing to V and J segments. Amplification bias was minimized using a synthetic immune receptor repertoire, and residual bias was removed computationally after sequencing. The study's processing was this. Repertoire diversity was quantified as the Shannon entropy index using custom Python scripts. Unsorted, CD4+ and CD8+ repertoires were analyzed separately, except for combined analyses in which CD4+ and CD8+ sequences were merged in silico. A clone counted as expanded when the clone's frequency after treatment rose at least 2-fold relative to C1D1, and clones undetected at baseline were given a pseudocount of 0.5. Singleton clones were defined as clones with 0 or 1 copy at C1D1, and non-singleton clones were defined as clones with 2 or more copies. Clones expanded in unsorted samples were labelled as CD4+, CD8+ or unknown by matching protein sequences in sorted samples from the same patient. Wilcoxon tests on paired samples were used to test diversity changes from C1D1 to C4D1. TCRdb obtained this table from immuneACCESS and retained in-frame rearrangements with V and J assigned. These tables miss some clones; where compared with another copy, unresolved V genes account for less than half of the shortfall, and the remainder is unexplained. That table gives V, J and clone size, and the DNA gave D and trimming. The sample table contains around 13,000 clones; only one count was recorded for about four fifths of them. The ten most abundant clones make up about 24% of the sample.

The chain is made from TRBV19 and TRBJ1-1; the D gene remains uncertain. Sequenced here: peripheral blood mononuclear cells (PBMCs), sampled at baseline. The receptor's source is a human donor with classical Hodgkin lymphoma. The CDR3 region reads CASSIDMNTEAFF. The base sequence is TGTGCCAGTAGTATAGATATGAACACTGAAGCTTTCTTT. Full variable domain (CDR3 extended with the reference TRBV19 and TRBJ1-1 proteins): DGGITQSPKYLFRKEGQNVTLSCEQNLNHDAMYWYRQDPGQGLRLIYYSQIVNDFQKGDIAEGYSVSREKKESFPLTVTSAQKNPTAFYLCASSIDMNTEAFFGQGTRLTVV.